This T cell receptor beta chain was sequenced during a study of blood T cell repertoires in COVID-19. At the level of the study: Sites in the United States, Italy and Spain provided acute and convalescent COVID-19 samples. T cells, B-cell-depleted T cells, or PBMCs supplied cDNA or gDNA.

Authors' methods: Amplification of reference gene primers provided the estimated nucleated cell counts. Sequenced by immunoSEQ multiplex PCR; TCRdb stores in-frame clones only, minus some. The V and J calls and clone size are taken from that table; D and trimming were inferred from the DNA. There are 170,000 or so clones in the sample; over 70% occur only once, and 6.5% to 7.5% lies in the top ten. The V end was cut by 5 bases, the J end by 8 bases, with 10 bases between. The CDR3 extends over 12 amino acids. CDR1 is MNHEY, CDR2 SMNVEV, per germline (reference sequence). Enrolment of Seattle patients took place during active infection, and they were followed longitudinally.

This chain links TRBV27 with TRBJ2-1; possibly TRBD2 for D (5 bases). Source material: peripheral blood. This receptor was taken from a woman aged 40 to 50 with COVID-19, enrolled during active disease. CDR3 bases: TGTGCCAGCAGTCGCCCCGGGGATGAGCAGTTCTTC. This codes for CASSRPGDEQFF.